What follows is one T cell receptor beta chain and its context. As yet, its antigen is unknown. Before sequencing, viral peptide pools were used by the ViraFEST assay to expand antigen-specific CD4+ T cells. Subsequent to less than eleven days of culture, CD4+ T cells were isolated. Vaccinees lacked prior SARS-CoV-2 infection and tested negative for nucleocapsid antibodies. They grew around 2.2 million PBMC in each well, adding around 9 IU/ml IL-2 and approximately 10 ug/ml peptides. This entry is derived from a study of vaccination effects on CD4 cells after COVID-19. Findings of the study overall: Healthy vaccinees showed cross-reactivity with common cold coronaviruses in only 1 of 255 vaccine-induced clones. There was marked clonal contraction among infection- and vaccine-induced clones late after vaccination.

Profiled with immunoSEQ multiplex PCR; TCRdb holds only in-frame clones, not every one. The table has tens of thousands of clones, 60% to 75% seen once; the top ten hold 20% to 30%. The CDR3 sequence is 14 residues long. Germline V gives CDR1 MNHNY, CDR2 SVGAGI (reference sequence). V dropped 0 bases and J dropped 4 bases, with 7 bases sitting between them. This TCR came from a human donor who received a COVID-19 vaccine. The sample in question was CD4+ T cells from PBMCs cultured with HCoV-NL63 spike peptides, obtained before COVID-19 vaccination. The chain combines TRBV6-6 with TRBJ2-1; D uncertain. The CDR3 loop is CASSYSRVYNEQFF. As DNA, the CDR3 is TGTGCCAGCAGTTACTCTCGGGTGTACAATGAGCAGTTCTTC.